The rows below give T cell receptor beta chains drawn from one sample of a study of blood T cells in healthy people across ages. MiXCR, applied by TCRdb to the 5' RACE reads, yields one record per CDR3 protein. The sample records over 600,000 distinct CDR3 sequences, more than 50% being singletons. Sequencing was carried out using blood. The receptor set was obtained from a man aged 35-49 years in good health. Both conserved end residues are part of each CDR3. Fields, in order: D gene, V gene, clone size, J gene, CDR3 protein, CDR3 DNA. The D gene is left open where the match is weak. Not all rows give a size; the values are once, few, many and, for expanded clones, a class.

>.|TRBV20-1|few|TRBJ2-7
CSAQHGGAVYEQYF
TGCAGTGCTCAACACGGGGGAGCCGTCTACGAGCAGTACTTC
>.|TRBV29-1|once|TRBJ2-1
CSVERSSSYNEQFF
TGCAGCGTGGAAAGGAGTAGTAGCTACAATGAGCAGTTCTTC
>.|TRBV20-1|few|TRBJ2-7
CSATKDSSSAYEQYF
TGCAGTGCTACAAAGGACAGCTCGTCAGCCTACGAGCAGTACTTC
>TRBD2|TRBV10-3|few|TRBJ2-3
CAISPLAGAETDTQYF
TGTGCCATCAGCCCCCTAGCGGGAGCGGAAACAGATACGCAGTATTTT
>TRBD2|TRBV2|.|TRBJ2-5
CASKAGGEETQYF
TGTGCCAGCAAGGCGGGGGGCGAGGAGACCCAGTACTTC
>.|TRBV3-1|many|TRBJ2-6
CASSQDPFANVLTF
TGTGCCAGCAGCCAAGACCCGTTTGCCAACGTCCTGACTTTC
>.|TRBV5-1|.|TRBJ2-7
CASSGPDLVSYEQYF
TGCGCCAGCAGCGGACCGGACCTCGTGTCCTACGAGCAGTACTTC
>.|TRBV9|.|TRBJ2-7
CASSVLPGGSYEQYF
TGTGCCAGCAGCGTCCTCCCAGGAGGGTCATACGAGCAGTACTTC
>TRBD1|TRBV10-3|many|TRBJ2-3
CAISEGTAGDTQYF
TGTGCCATCAGTGAGGGGACAGCAGGAGATACGCAGTATTTT
>.|TRBV27|.|TRBJ2-7
CASSFDRTGAYEQYF
TGTGCCAGCAGTTTCGACAGGACGGGGGCGTACGAGCAGTACTTC
>.|TRBV21-1|.|TRBJ2-7
CASPQRASGRSYEQYF
TGTGCCAGCCCCCAGAGGGCTAGCGGGAGAAGTTACGAGCAGTACTTC
>.|TRBV4-3|.|TRBJ2-3
CASSQVRWEADTQYF
TGCGCCAGCAGCCAAGTGAGGTGGGAGGCAGATACGCAGTATTTT
>.|TRBV4-3|.|TRBJ1-2
CASSQGTSLGGYTF
TGCGCCAGCAGCCAAGGTACCTCGTTGGGCGGCTACACCTTC
>TRBD2|TRBV10-3|.|TRBJ2-5
CAIKPSGVPQETQYF
TGTGCCATCAAACCCAGCGGGGTACCCCAAGAGACCCAGTACTTC
>.|TRBV14|once|TRBJ2-3
CASSQDSWYTDTQYF
TGTGCCAGCAGCCAAGATTCCTGGTACACAGATACGCAGTATTTT
>TRBD1|TRBV27|.|TRBJ1-2
CASSPQDRGGYGYTF
TGTGCCAGCAGTCCTCAGGACAGGGGGGGGTATGGCTACACCTTC
>.|TRBV7-9|many|TRBJ2-6
CASSSSLTGMASGANVLTF
TGTGCCAGCAGCTCGTCGCTTACAGGGATGGCGTCTGGGGCCAACGTCCTGACTTTC
>.|TRBV4-3|.|TRBJ1-1
CASSQDHQIMNTEAFF
TGCGCCAGCAGCCAAGATCATCAGATCATGAACACTGAAGCTTTCTTT
>TRBD1|TRBV10-3|.|TRBJ2-5
CAISPGRGYQETQYF
TGTGCCATCAGCCCGGGCAGGGGGTACCAAGAGACCCAGTACTTC
>.|TRBV27|.|TRBJ2-7
CASQTAPGAGRKGGIVYEQYF
TGTGCCAGCCAAACAGCTCCGGGGGCAGGGAGAAAGGGGGGTATTGTCTACGAGCAGTACTTC
>TRBD1|TRBV12-3/TRBV12-4|.|TRBJ1-1
CASSSRRGTEAFF
TGTGCCAGCAGTTCCCGCAGGGGGACTGAAGCTTTCTTT
>.|TRBV11-2|few|TRBJ1-2
CASSLDMGGYTF
TGTGCCAGCAGCTTAGATATGGGTGGCTACACCTTC
>.|TRBV29-1|.|TRBJ1-2
CSVEPRAPYGYTF
TGCAGCGTTGAACCCCGGGCGCCCTATGGCTACACCTTC
>.|TRBV29-1|few|TRBJ2-3
CSVVRVSDTQYF
TGCAGCGTTGTACGGGTTTCAGATACGCAGTATTTT
>.|TRBV9|.|TRBJ2-3
CASSVSGTGTDTQYF
TGTGCCAGCAGCGTAAGCGGGACAGGCACAGATACGCAGTATTTT
>TRBD2|TRBV28|few|TRBJ2-7
CASGTSGGKGLEQYF
TGTGCCAGCGGTACTAGCGGGGGGAAGGGTCTCGAGCAGTACTTC
>TRBD2|TRBV30|few|TRBJ2-1
CAWSGGSGGYAYNEQFF
TGTGCCTGGAGTGGTGGTAGCGGGGGGTATGCCTACAATGAGCAGTTCTTC
>TRBD2|TRBV28|.|TRBJ2-3
CASSSGGGLPGDTQYF
TGTGCCAGCAGTTCGGGGGGAGGACTACCCGGAGATACGCAGTATTTT
>.|TRBV28|.|TRBJ1-1
CATLQGFSTEAFF
TGTGCCACACTGCAGGGATTTTCCACTGAAGCTTTCTTT
>TRBD1|TRBV27|.|TRBJ2-7
CASSLRTGGNSYEQYF
TGTGCCAGCAGTTTGAGGACAGGGGGAAACTCCTACGAGCAGTACTTC
>.|TRBV15|.|TRBJ2-1
CATSRYSDSYNEQFF
TGTGCCACCAGCAGATACAGTGACTCCTACAATGAGCAGTTCTTC
>TRBD1|TRBV27|.|TRBJ1-6
CASSLAAGQGLKAWNSPLHF
TGTGCCAGCAGCTTAGCGGCGGGACAGGGACTGAAGGCTTGGAATTCACCCCTCCACTTT
>.|TRBV29-1|.|TRBJ2-1
CSVELSRGGNEQFF
TGCAGCGTTGAGCTTAGCAGGGGGGGAAATGAGCAGTTCTTC
>.|TRBV7-3|.|TRBJ2-7
CASSPQRLGNEQYF
TGTGCCAGCAGCCCACAGAGACTGGGCAATGAGCAGTACTTC
>TRBD2|TRBV6-2/TRBV6-3|.|TRBJ2-2
CAIQNGLAGRTGELFF
TGTGCCATTCAGAATGGACTAGCGGGCCGCACCGGGGAGCTGTTTTTT
>.|TRBV29-1|few|TRBJ2-5
CSVEIETQYF
TGCAGCGTTGAGATCGAGACCCAGTACTTC
>.|TRBV9|.|TRBJ1-6
CASSVGPCVMDSPLHF
TGTGCCAGCAGCGTAGGGCCGTGTGTAATGGATTCACCCCTCCACTTT
>.|TRBV29-1|few|TRBJ2-5
CSVAEGGETQYF
TGCAGCGTTGCTGAGGGGGGAGAGACCCAGTACTTC
>.|TRBV12-3/TRBV12-4|few|TRBJ2-7
CASRPSRQRSSYEQYF
TGTGCCAGCAGACCTTCTAGACAGAGAAGCTCCTACGAGCAGTACTTC
>.|TRBV5-6|.|TRBJ2-1
CASSPLGGSSEYNEQFF
TGTGCCAGCAGCCCCCTTGGGGGATCTAGCGAGTACAATGAGCAGTTCTTC
>TRBD1|TRBV5-1|.|TRBJ1-1
CASSLGTGGKFGTEAFF
TGCGCCAGCAGCCTAGGGACAGGTGGGAAGTTTGGCACTGAAGCTTTCTTT
>TRBD2|TRBV10-2|.|TRBJ2-5
CASQPGLAVTETQYF
TGCGCCAGCCAGCCGGGACTAGCGGTAACGGAGACCCAGTACTTC
>TRBD2|TRBV20-1|.|TRBJ2-3
CSASGTTTSTDTQYF
TGCAGTGCTAGCGGGACTACGACTAGCACAGATACGCAGTATTTT
>.|TRBV18|once|TRBJ2-7
CASSPLGQREDEQYF
TGTGCCAGCTCACCATTAGGACAGCGGGAAGACGAGCAGTACTTC
>.|TRBV18|.|TRBJ2-7
CASSPPIGSYEQYF
TGTGCCAGCTCACCACCCATAGGGTCATACGAGCAGTACTTC
>TRBD1|TRBV7-9|.|TRBJ2-1
CASSQAGTGGTNEQFF
TGTGCCAGCAGCCAGGCCGGGACAGGGGGTACTAATGAGCAGTTCTTC
>TRBD1|TRBV20-1|.|TRBJ1-2
CSARPQDRLINYGYTF
TGCAGTGCTAGACCTCAGGACAGGCTCATCAACTATGGCTACACCTTC
>.|TRBV28|.|TRBJ2-3
CASSQIRGNTQYF
TGTGCCAGCAGTCAGATACGGGGGAATACGCAGTATTTT
>TRBD2|TRBV24-1|.|TRBJ2-3
CATSDPLAGDANTQYF
TGTGCCACCAGTGACCCACTAGCGGGAGACGCAAATACGCAGTATTTT
>TRBD1|TRBV5-5|.|TRBJ1-6
CASTRQGPSVYHF
TGTGCCAGCACCCGACAGGGGCCCTCTGTTTACCACTTT
>.|TRBV9|.|TRBJ2-1
CASSVLITGHYNEQFF
TGTGCCAGCAGCGTATTGATCACGGGGCACTACAATGAGCAGTTCTTC